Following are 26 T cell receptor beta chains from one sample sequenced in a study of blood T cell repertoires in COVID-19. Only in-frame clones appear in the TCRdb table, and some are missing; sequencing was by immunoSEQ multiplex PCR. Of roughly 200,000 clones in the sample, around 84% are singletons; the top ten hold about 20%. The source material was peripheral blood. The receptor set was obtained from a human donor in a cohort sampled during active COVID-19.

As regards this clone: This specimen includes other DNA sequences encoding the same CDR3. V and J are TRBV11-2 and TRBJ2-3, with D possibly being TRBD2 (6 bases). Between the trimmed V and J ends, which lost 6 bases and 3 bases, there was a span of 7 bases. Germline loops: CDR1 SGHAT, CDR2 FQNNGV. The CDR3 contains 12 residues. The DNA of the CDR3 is TGTGCCAGCAGTAGCGGAACAGATACGCAGTATTTT. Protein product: CASSSGTDTQYF.

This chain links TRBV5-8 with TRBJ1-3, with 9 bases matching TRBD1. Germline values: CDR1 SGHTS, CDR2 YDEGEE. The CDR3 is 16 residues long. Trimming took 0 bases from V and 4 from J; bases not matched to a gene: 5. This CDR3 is CASSLGGTGIGNTIYF. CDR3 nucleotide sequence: TGTGCCAGCAGCTTGGGCGGGACAGGGATCGGAAACACCATATATTTT.

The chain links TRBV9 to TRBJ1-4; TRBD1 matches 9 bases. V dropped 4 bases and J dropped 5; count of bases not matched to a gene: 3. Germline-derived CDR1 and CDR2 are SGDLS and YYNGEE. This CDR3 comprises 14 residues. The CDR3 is CASSKGQGNEKLFF. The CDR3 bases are TGTGCCAGCAGCAAAGGACAGGGGAATGAAAAACTGTTTTTT.

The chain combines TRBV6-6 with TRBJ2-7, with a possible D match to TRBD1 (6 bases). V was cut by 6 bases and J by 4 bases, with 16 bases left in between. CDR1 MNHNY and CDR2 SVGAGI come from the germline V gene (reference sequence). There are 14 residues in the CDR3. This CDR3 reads CASRGIHTGYEQYV. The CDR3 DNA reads TGTGCCAGCAGGGGGATACACACAGGGTACGAGCAGTACGTC.

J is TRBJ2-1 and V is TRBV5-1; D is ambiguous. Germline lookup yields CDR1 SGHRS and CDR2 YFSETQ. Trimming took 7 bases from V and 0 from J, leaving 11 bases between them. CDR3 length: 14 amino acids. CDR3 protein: CASGISGSYNEQFF. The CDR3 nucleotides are TGCGCCAGCGGCATTTCGGGCTCCTACAATGAGCAGTTCTTC.

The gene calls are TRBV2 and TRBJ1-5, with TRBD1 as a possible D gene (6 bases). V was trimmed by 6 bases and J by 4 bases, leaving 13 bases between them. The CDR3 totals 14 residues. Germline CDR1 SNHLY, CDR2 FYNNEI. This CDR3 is CASSRGGQNQPQHF. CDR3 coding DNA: TGTGCCAGCAGCAGGGGCGGGCAAAATCAGCCCCAGCATTTT.

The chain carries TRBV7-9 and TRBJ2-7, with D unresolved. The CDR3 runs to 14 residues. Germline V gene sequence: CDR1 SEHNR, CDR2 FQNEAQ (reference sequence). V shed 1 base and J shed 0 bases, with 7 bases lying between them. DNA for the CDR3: TGTGCCAGCAGCTTAGATGCTACCTCCTACGAGCAGTACTTC. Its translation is CASSLDATSYEQYF.

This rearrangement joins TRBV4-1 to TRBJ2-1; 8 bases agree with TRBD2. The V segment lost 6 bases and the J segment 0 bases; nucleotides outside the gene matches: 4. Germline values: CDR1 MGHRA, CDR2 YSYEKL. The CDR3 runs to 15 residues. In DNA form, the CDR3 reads TGCGCCAGCAGTCGGAGCGGGAGCTCCTACAATGAGCAGTTCTTC. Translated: CASSRSGSSYNEQFF.

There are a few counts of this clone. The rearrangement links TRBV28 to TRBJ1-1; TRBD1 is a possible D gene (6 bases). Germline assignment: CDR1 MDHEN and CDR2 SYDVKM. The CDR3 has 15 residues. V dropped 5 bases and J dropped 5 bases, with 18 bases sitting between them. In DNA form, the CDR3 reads TGTGCCAGCAGTCAAACGACAGGAGAGAGAACTGAAGCTTTCTTT. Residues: CASSQTTGERTEAFF.

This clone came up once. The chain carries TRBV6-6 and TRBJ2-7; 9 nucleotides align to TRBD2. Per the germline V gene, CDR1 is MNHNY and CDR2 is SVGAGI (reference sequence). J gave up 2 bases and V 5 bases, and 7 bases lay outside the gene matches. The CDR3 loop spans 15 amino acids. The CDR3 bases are TGTGCCAGCAGTCCCTATCAGCGGGGGGCCTACGAGCAGTACGTC. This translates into CASSPYQRGAYEQYV.

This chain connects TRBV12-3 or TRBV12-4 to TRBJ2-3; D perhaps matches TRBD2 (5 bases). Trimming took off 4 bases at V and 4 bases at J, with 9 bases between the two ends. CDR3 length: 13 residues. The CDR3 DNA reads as TGTGCCAGCAGTTCACTAGTTCCAGATACGCAGTATTTT. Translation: CASSSLVPDTQYF.

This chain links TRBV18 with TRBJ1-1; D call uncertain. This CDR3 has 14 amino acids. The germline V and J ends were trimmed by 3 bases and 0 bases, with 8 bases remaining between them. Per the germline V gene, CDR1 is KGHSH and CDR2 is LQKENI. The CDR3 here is CASSPNDLNTEAFF. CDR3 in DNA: TGTGCCAGCTCACCGAATGACTTGAACACTGAAGCTTTCTTT.

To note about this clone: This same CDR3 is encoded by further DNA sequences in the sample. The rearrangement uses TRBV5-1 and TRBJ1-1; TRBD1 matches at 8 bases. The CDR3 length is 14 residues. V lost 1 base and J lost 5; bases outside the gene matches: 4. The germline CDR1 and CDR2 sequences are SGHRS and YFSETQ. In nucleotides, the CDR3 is TGCGCCAGCAGCTTGACAGGGGGGGTTACTGAAGCTTTCTTT. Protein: CASSLTGGVTEAFF. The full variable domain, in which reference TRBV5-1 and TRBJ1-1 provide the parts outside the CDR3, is KAGVTQTPRYLIKTRGQQVTLSCSPISGHRSVSWYQQTPGQGLQFLFEYFSETQRNKGNFPGRFSGRQFSNSRSEMNVSTLELGDSALYLCASSLTGGVTEAFFGQGTRLTVV.

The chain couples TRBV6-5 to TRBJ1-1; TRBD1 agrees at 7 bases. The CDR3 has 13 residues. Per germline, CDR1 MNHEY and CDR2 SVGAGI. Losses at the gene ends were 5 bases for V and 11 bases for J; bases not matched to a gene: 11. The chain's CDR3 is CASSTPGGDVAFF. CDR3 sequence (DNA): TGTGCCAGCAGTACTCCAGGGGGTGATGTGGCTTTCTTT.

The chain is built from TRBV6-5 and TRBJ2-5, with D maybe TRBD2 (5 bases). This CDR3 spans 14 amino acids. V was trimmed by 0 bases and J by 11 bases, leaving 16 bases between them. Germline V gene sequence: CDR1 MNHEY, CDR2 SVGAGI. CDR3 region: CASSYSASESGQYF. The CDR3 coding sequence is TGTGCCAGCAGTTACTCGGCCTCAGAAAGCGGTCAGTACTTC.

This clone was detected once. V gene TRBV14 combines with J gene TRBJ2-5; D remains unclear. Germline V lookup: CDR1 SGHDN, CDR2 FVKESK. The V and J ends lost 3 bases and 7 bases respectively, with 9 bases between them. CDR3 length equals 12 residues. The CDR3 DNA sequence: TGTGCCAGCAGCCAGACACCTTGGACCCAGTACTTC. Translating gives CASSQTPWTQYF. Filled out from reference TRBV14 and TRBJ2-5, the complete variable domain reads EAGVTQFPSHSVIEKGQTVTLRCDPISGHDNLYWYRRVMGKEIKFLLHFVKESKQDESGMPNNRFLAERTGGTYSTLKVQPAELEDSGVYFCASSQTPWTQYFGPGTRLLVL.

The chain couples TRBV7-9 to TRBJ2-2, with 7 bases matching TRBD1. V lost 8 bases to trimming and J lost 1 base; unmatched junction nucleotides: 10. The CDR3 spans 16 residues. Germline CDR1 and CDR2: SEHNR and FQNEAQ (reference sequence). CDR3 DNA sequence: TGTGCCAGCCCACCCGACAGGGTGAGGAACACCGGGGAGCTGTTTTTT. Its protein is CASPPDRVRNTGELFF.

The CDR3 DNA is TGTGCTAGTGGTTTGGTCGCCCCCCAGGTGACAGGGTGGTGGGAGCAGTACGTC. Its translation: CASGLVAPQVTGWWEQYV. The V call is TRBV12-5, the J call TRBJ2-7; 7 bases match TRBD1. The CDR3 runs 18 residues. Germline assignment: CDR1 LGHNT and CDR2 FRNRAP. V dropped 0 bases and J dropped 7; count of bases not matched to a gene: 18.

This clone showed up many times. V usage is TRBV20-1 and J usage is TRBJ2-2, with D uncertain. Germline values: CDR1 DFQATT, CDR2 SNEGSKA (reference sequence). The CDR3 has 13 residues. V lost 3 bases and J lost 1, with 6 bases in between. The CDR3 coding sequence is TGCAGTGCTAGTAGAGTGAACACCGGGGAGCTGTTTTTT. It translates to CSASRVNTGELFF.

The CDR3 DNA reads as TGTGCCAGCAGTGAGGGTCGACTAGCGGTTACTCAAGAGACCCAGTACTTC. This sequence encodes CASSEGRLAVTQETQYF. V and J are TRBV25-1 and TRBJ2-5; 9 bases line up with TRBD2. The germline V gene encodes CDR1 MGHDK and CDR2 SYGVNS. The trim removed 3 bases at V and 2 bases at J, leaving 10 bases unmatched. The CDR3 consists of 17 residues.

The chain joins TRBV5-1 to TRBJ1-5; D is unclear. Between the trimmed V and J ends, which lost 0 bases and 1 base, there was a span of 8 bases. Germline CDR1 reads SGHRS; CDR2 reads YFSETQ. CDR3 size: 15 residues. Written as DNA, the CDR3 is TGCGCCAGCAGCTTGGGGGCAGAAAGCAATCAGCCCCAGCATTTT. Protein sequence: CASSLGAESNQPQHF.

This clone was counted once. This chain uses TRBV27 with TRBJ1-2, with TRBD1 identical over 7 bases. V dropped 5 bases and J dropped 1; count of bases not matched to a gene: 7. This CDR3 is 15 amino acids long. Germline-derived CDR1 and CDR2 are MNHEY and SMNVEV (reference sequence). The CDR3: CASSKAGTVNYGYTF. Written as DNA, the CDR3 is TGTGCCAGCAGTAAAGCCGGGACAGTTAACTATGGCTACACCTTC.

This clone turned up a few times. CDR3 DNA: TGTGCCAGCAGCTTAGAGGCGGCAGATAATTCACCCCTCCACTTT. Residues: CASSLEAADNSPLHF. The chain recombines TRBV11-1 with TRBJ1-6; no clear D. Germline values: CDR1 SGHAT, CDR2 FQDESV (reference sequence). This CDR3 comprises 15 residues. V gave up 1 base and J gave up 5 bases, with 9 bases separating them.

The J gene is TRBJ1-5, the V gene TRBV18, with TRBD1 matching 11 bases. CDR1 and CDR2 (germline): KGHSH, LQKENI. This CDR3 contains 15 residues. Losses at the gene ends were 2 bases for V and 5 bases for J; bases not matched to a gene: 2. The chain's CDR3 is CASSPVGQGDQPQHF. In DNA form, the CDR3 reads TGTGCCAGCTCACCAGTGGGACAGGGGGATCAGCCCCAGCATTTT.

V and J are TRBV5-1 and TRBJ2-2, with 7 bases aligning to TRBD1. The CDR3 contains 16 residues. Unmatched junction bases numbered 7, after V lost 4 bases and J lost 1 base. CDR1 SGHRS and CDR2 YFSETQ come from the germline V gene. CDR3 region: CASSPRTGLNTGELFF. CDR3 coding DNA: TGCGCCAGCAGCCCAAGGACAGGCTTGAACACCGGGGAGCTGTTTTTT.

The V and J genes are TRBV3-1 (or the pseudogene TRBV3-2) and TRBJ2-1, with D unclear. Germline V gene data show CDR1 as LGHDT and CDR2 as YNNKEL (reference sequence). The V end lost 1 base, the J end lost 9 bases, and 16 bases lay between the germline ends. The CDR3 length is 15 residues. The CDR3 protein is CASSQGAPLTSEQFF. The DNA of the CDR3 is TGTGCCAGCAGCCAAGGGGCCCCCCTTACATCTGAGCAGTTCTTC.